This T cell receptor beta chain was identified during a study of cytomegalovirus exposure and HLA in healthy donors. Findings of the study overall: A later analysis showed HLA-associated TCR beta chains outstripping equally common others in clonal expansion.

CDR1 SGHRS and CDR2 YFSETQ come from the germline V gene. V shed 8 bases and J 7 bases; nucleotides not matched to a gene: 24. CDR3 length: 18 residues. The PCR used 60 Vbeta and 13 Jbeta primers. The protocol was immunoSEQ multiplex PCR, while the TCRdb copy is restricted to in-frame clones and leaves out a portion. The sample lists just over 95,000 clones, around three quarters occurring once. Of note for this clone: The antigen remains undetermined.

Sequencing used PBMCs. The origin of this receptor is a human donor in good health. The chain recombines TRBV5-1 with TRBJ2-1, with 7 bases fitting TRBD2. In nucleotides, the CDR3 is TGCGCCAGTAATCCCGGGGGGACTGATAAGGTTTGGGTAAATGAGCAGTTCTTC. Translation: CASNPGGTDKVWVNEQFF.